The entry that follows covers one T cell receptor (beta chain) sequence. Germline CDR1 MDHEN, CDR2 SYDVKM. With 2 bases removed from V and 1 base from J, the gap between germline ends came to 14 bases. CDR3 size: 16 residues. The data originate from a study of blood T cell repertoires in COVID-19. Study as a whole: The United States, Italy and Spain were the sources of the acute and convalescent COVID-19 samples. In each case, the material was cDNA or gDNA derived from T cells, B-cell-depleted T cells, or PBMCs.

Authors' data handling: Reference gene primer amplification gave nucleated cell count estimates. Clones were sequenced by immunoSEQ multiplex PCR, and TCRdb holds only the in-frame ones, with some missing. The DNA gave D and trimming, while V, J and clone size come from that table. Of about 240,000 clones detected, around 82% appear once; the ten largest clones hold around 4.7%. The genes are TRBV28 and TRBJ2-5; a weak D match, TRBD1 (6 bases). The sequencing sample was made of peripheral blood. The source of this sequence is a woman between 65 and 79 years old with acute or convalescent COVID-19. The CDR3 coding sequence is TGTGCCAGCAGTTTACAGGGGCGAGGCCTCCAAGAGACCCAGTACTTC. Protein sequence: CASSLQGRGLQETQYF.